The TCR beta chain described here comes from a study of T cells after yellow fever vaccination. This CDR3 contains 14 residues. The germline V and J ends were trimmed by 10 bases and 2 bases, with 16 bases remaining between them. TCRdb processed the 5' RACE reads anew with MiXCR; each CDR3 protein has one entry. The sample lists almost 600,000 distinct CDR3 sequences; around an eighth were seen once. This clonotype has just a few counts. V and J are TRBV23-1 and TRBJ2-3; the D gene could be TRBD1 or TRBD2 (5 bases each). TRBV23-1 carries the ORF label, with uncertain function. The sequence was obtained from a man aged 25-40 years who received the YFV17D yellow fever vaccine. Sequenced here: PBMCs, sampled on the day of the yellow fever booster vaccination. CDR3 bases: TGCGCCACCTCTACCGGGACGAACACAGATACGCAGTATTTT. Its protein is CATSTGTNTDTQYF.